This T cell receptor beta chain was sequenced for a study of blood T cell repertoires in COVID-19. Profiled with immunoSEQ multiplex PCR; TCRdb holds only in-frame clones, not every one. Of roughly 250,000 clones detected, approximately 86% appear once; the ten largest clones hold roughly 1.7%. This receptor was taken from a woman aged 50 to 60 who had recovered from COVID-19. The source material was PBMCs or T cells enriched from blood (not recorded which).

The chain's CDR3 is CASYRVESNQPQHF. DNA of the CDR3: TGTGCCAGCTACAGGGTTGAAAGCAATCAGCCCCAGCATTTT. V and J are TRBV28 and TRBJ1-5; possible D gene TRBD1, 6 bases. V dropped 8 bases and J dropped 1 base, with 12 bases sitting between them. This CDR3 has 14 amino acids. CDR1 MDHEN and CDR2 SYDVKM come from the germline V gene.